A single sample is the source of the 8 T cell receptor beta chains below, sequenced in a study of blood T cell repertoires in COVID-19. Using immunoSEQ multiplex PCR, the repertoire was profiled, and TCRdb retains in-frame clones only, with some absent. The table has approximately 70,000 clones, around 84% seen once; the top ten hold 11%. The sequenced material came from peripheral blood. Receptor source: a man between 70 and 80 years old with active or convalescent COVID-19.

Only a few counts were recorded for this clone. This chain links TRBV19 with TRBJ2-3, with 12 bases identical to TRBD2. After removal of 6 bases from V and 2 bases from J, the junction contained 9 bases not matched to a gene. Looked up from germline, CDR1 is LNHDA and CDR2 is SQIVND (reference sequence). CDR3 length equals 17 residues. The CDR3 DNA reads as TGTGCCAGTAGAACATCCGGGACTAGCGGGCCCACAGATACGCAGTATTTT. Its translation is CASRTSGTSGPTDTQYF.

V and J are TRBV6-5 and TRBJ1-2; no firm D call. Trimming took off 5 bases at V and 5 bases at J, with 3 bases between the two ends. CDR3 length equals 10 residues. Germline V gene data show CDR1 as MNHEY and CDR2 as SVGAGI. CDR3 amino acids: CASSQYGYTF. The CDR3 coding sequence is TGTGCCAGCAGTCAGTATGGCTACACCTTC.

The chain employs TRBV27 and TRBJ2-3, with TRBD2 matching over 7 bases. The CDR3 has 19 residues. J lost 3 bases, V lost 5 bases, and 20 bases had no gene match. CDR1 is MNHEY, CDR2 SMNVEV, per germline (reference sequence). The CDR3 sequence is CASSKRPPPWTSQTDTQYF. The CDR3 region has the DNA TGTGCCAGCAGTAAAAGACCACCTCCCTGGACTAGTCAGACAGATACGCAGTATTTT.

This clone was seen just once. The CDR3 loop is CASSLYKVGGDEQFF. In DNA form, the CDR3 reads TGTGCCAGCAGCTTATATAAGGTCGGAGGGGATGAGCAGTTCTTC. J is TRBJ2-1 and V is TRBV7-2, with D maybe TRBD2 (6 bases). V dropped 2 bases and J dropped 8 bases, with 16 bases sitting between them. The length of the CDR3 is 15 residues. CDR1 SGHTA and CDR2 FQGNSA come from the germline V gene. Complete variable domain (other parts from reference TRBV7-2 and TRBJ2-1): GAGVSQSPSNKVTEKGKDVELRCDPISGHTALYWYRQSLGQGLEFLIYFQGNSAPDKSGLPSDRFSAERTGGSVSTLTIQRTQQEDSAVYLCASSLYKVGGDEQFFGPGTRLTVL.

CDR3 sequence reads: CAISEGQDIAGYTF. The CDR3 bases are TGTGCCATCAGTGAGGGACAGGATATTGCAGGCTACACCTTC. The chain recombines TRBV10-3 with TRBJ1-2, with 7 bases lining up with TRBD1. The CDR3 consists of 14 residues. The germline CDR1 and CDR2 sequences are ENHRY and SYGVKD. With 2 bases clipped from V and 8 bases from J, the junction kept 8 bases outside the gene matches.

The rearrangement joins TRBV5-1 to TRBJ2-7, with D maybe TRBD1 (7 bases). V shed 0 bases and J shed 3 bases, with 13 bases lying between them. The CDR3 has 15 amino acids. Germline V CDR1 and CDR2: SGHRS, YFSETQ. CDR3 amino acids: CASSLGGTVIYEQYF. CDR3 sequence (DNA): TGCGCCAGCAGCTTGGGCGGGACAGTTATCTACGAGCAGTACTTC.

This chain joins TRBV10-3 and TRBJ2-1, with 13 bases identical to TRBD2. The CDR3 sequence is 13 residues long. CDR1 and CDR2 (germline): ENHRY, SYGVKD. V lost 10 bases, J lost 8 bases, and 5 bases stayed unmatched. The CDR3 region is CATGLAGAYEQFF. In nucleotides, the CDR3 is TGTGCCACCGGACTAGCGGGAGCCTATGAGCAGTTCTTC.

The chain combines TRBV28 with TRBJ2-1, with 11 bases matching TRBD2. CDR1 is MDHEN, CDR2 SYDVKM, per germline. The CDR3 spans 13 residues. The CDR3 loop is CVIAGGPYNEQFF. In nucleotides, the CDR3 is TGTGTCATAGCGGGAGGGCCTTACAATGAGCAGTTCTTC.